What follows are 18 T cell receptor beta chains derived from one specimen sequenced in a study of shared clonotypes between healthy human individuals. The method was immunoSEQ multiplex PCR; TCRdb's version includes in-frame clones alone and lacks a portion of them. This table has under 1,100,000 clones, 78% appearing once. The sequenced sample consisted of memory CD4+ T cells from PBMCs. As for subset: CD45RA-negative fraction. These receptors came from a man aged 18 to 30 in good health. Some clones in this sample may be carry-over from other donors' samples.

The genes are TRBV28 and TRBJ2-3; 8 nucleotides agree with TRBD2. In germline, CDR1 is MDHEN, CDR2 SYDVKM. The CDR3 length is 21 residues. Trimming cost V 6 bases and J 8 bases; bases outside gene matches: 31. CDR3 sequence: CASRRSPGGGFDGREFGTQYF. CDR3 in DNA: TGTGCCAGCAGAAGAAGCCCCGGGGGGGGTTTTGACGGGAGGGAGTTCGGTACGCAGTATTTT.

The rearrangement joins TRBV9 to TRBJ2-1; 9 bases agree with TRBD2. The CDR3 runs to 16 residues. Germline CDR1 and CDR2: SGDLS and YYNGEE. The ends lost 0 bases at V and 8 bases at J; junction bases unmatched: 9. CDR3 DNA: TGTGCCAGCAGCGTAGGAGGCGGGAGGGCCAATTATGAGCAGTTCTTC. Amino acid sequence: CASSVGGGRANYEQFF.

This chain joins TRBV20-1 and TRBJ1-1; D unresolved. Germline values: CDR1 DFQATT, CDR2 SNEGSKA (reference sequence). This CDR3 has 11 amino acids. V was cut by 6 bases and J by 11 bases, with 16 bases left in between. This CDR3 is CSAVGRGAAFF. The DNA of the CDR3 is TGCAGTGCGGTGGGGAGAGGCGCCGCTTTCTTT.

This chain links TRBV6-5 with TRBJ2-5, with D perhaps matching TRBD2 (6 bases). This CDR3 is built from 15 residues. From germline, CDR1 is MNHEY and CDR2 SVGAGI. V lost 4 bases and J lost 4, with 16 bases in between. The CDR3 DNA follows: TGTGCCAGCAGTTCCCCGGGAAACGGGAGAGAGACCCAGTACTTC. The encoded protein is CASSSPGNGRETQYF.

V and J are TRBV18 and TRBJ2-1, with D perhaps TRBD2 (5 bases). CDR3 length: 15 amino acids. The germline CDR1 and CDR2 sequences are KGHSH and LQKENI. The V and J ends lost 6 bases and 1 base respectively, with 13 bases between them. CDR3 residues: CASSMLAGSYNEQFF. The CDR3 bases are TGTGCCAGCTCCATGCTTGCGGGTTCCTACAATGAGCAGTTCTTC.

The chain has TRBV7-2 and TRBJ1-1; 8 bases align to TRBD1. The length of the CDR3 is 14 residues. With 4 bases clipped from V and 1 base from J, the junction kept 2 bases outside the gene matches. Germline lookup yields CDR1 SGHTA and CDR2 FQGNSA. CDR3 sequence: CASSSQGANTEAFF. Here the CDR3 DNA reads TGTGCCAGCAGCTCTCAGGGGGCGAACACTGAAGCTTTCTTT.

The chain is built from TRBV11-1 and TRBJ2-7; 9 nucleotides line up with TRBD1. V shed 4 bases and J 6 bases; nucleotides not matched to a gene: 10. The CDR3 extends over 15 amino acids. CDR1 is SGHAT, CDR2 FQDESV, per germline (reference sequence). CDR3 coding DNA: TGTGCCAGCAGCTCACCGACAGGGGGACAGTTCGAGCAGTACTTC. It is translated as CASSSPTGGQFEQYF.

The V and J genes are TRBV11-2 and TRBJ2-1, with D unclear. CDR1 and CDR2 from the germline V gene are SGHAT and FQNNGV. V shed 0 bases and J shed 10 bases, with 13 bases lying between them. This CDR3 is built from 14 residues. The CDR3 nucleotides read TGTGCCAGCAGCTTAGATCTTGGGGTGGGCGAGCAGTTCTTC. Protein: CASSLDLGVGEQFF.

The chain's CDR3 is CASSTDLGNEQFF. The CDR3 DNA follows: TGTGCCAGCAGCACCGACTTGGGTAATGAGCAGTTCTTC. The chain combines TRBV11-2 with TRBJ2-1; D remains ambiguous. V lost 5 bases and J lost 7, with 12 bases in between. The CDR3 is 13 residues long. Looked up from germline, CDR1 is SGHAT and CDR2 is FQNNGV.

A few counts support this clone. The chain uses TRBV15 and TRBJ2-4; perhaps TRBD2 as D (5 bases). Germline CDR1 is LNHNV and CDR2 is YYDKDF (reference sequence). The CDR3 runs 18 residues. With 0 bases removed from V and 0 bases from J, the gap between germline ends came to 15 bases. CDR3 in amino acids: CATSRERTGIGAKNIQYF. DNA of the CDR3: TGTGCCACCAGCAGAGAAAGGACGGGGATAGGAGCCAAAAACATTCAGTACTTC. Supplemented by reference TRBV15 and TRBJ2-4, the full variable domain reads DAMVIQNPRYQVTQFGKPVTLSCSQTLNHNVMYWYQQKSSQAPKLLFHYYDKDFNNEADTPDNFQSRRPNTSFCFLDIRSPGLGDTAMYLCATSRERTGIGAKNIQYFGAGTRLSVL.

V is TRBV5-1 and J is TRBJ2-3; tentatively, D is TRBD2 (6 bases). The V gene lost 4 bases and the J gene lost 1 base, with 10 bases spanning the gap. CDR1 is SGHRS and CDR2 is YFSETQ in the germline V gene. The CDR3 sequence is 14 residues long. Written as DNA, the CDR3 is TGCGCCAGCAGCCTAGCGACGGGCACAGATACGCAGTATTTT. It specifies CASSLATGTDTQYF.

The J gene is TRBJ1-3, the V gene TRBV21-1; the DNA was not compared with TRBD1, the D call given in the table. TRBV21-1 is assigned pseudogene status. CDR3 length equals 17 residues. The CDR3 DNA sequence: TGTGCCAGCAGCGGGCCTCCTGGGTTCTGCTCTGGAAACACCATATATTTT. It yields the protein CASSGPPGFCSGNTIYF.

This chain connects TRBV27 to TRBJ1-2; weak D call: TRBD1 (6 bases). V was trimmed by 6 bases and J by 7 bases, leaving 27 bases between them. The germline gives CDR1 MNHEY, CDR2 SMNVEV (reference sequence). The CDR3 covers 17 residues. CDR3 DNA: TGTGCCAGCAGCTCCTTATCCGCCGCAGGGGTTTCCGTTGGCTACACCTTC. Translation: CASSSLSAAGVSVGYTF.

The V and J genes are TRBV18 and TRBJ2-1; the D gene is possibly TRBD2 (5 bases). The length of the CDR3 is 14 residues. CDR1 is KGHSH and CDR2 is LQKENI in the germline V gene. V was clipped by 3 bases and J by 7 bases, with 13 bases between them. This CDR3 is CASSPLRGVNEQFF. The CDR3 nucleotides read TGTGCCAGCTCACCCTTACGGGGAGTGAATGAGCAGTTCTTC.

This chain joins TRBV29-1 and TRBJ2-1; the match to TRBD2 covers 8 bases. V lost 2 bases and J lost 3; bases outside the gene matches: 3. This CDR3 comprises 14 residues. Germline lookup yields CDR1 SQVTM and CDR2 ANQGSEA. CDR3 nucleotide sequence: TGCAGCGTTGAACGGGGGGGTTTCTACAATGAGCAGTTCTTC. As protein: CSVERGGFYNEQFF.

J is TRBJ1-1 and V is TRBV29-1; D is ambiguous. Germline CDR1 SQVTM, CDR2 ANQGSEA. The CDR3 is made up of 16 amino acids. V was pared by 5 bases and J by 1 base, with 20 bases between. The CDR3 bases are TGCAGCGTTTCCAAAGGGTTTGGAGGGCCGAACACTGAAGCTTTCTTT. It translates to CSVSKGFGGPNTEAFF.

This rearrangement joins TRBV7-3 to TRBJ2-7; D is tentatively TRBD1 or TRBD2 (6 bases each). The CDR3 runs 16 residues. Trimming pared 4 bases from V and 0 bases from J, leaving 16 bases between. Germline lookup yields CDR1 SGHTA and CDR2 FQGTGA. CDR3 bases: TGTGCCAGCAGCTCCACCCAGGGGAGGTACTCCTACGAGCAGTACTTC. Translation: CASSSTQGRYSYEQYF. Full variable domain (missing parts from reference TRBV7-3 and TRBJ2-7): GAGVSQTPSNKVTEKGKYVELRCDPISGHTALYWYRQSLGQGPEFLIYFQGTGAADDSGLPNDRFFAVRPEGSVSTLKIQRTERGDSAVYLCASSSTQGRYSYEQYFGPGTRLTVT.

The rearrangement uses TRBV5-4 and TRBJ1-1; D remains ambiguous. Germline CDR1 reads SGHNT; CDR2 reads YYREEE (reference sequence). This CDR3 comprises 15 residues. V was trimmed by 4 bases and J by 6 bases, leaving 19 bases between them. CDR3 in DNA: TGTGCCAGCAGCGCGATGACGGATGGTAGTGCTGAAGCTTTCTTT. It specifies CASSAMTDGSAEAFF.